Listed here is a single T cell receptor beta chain. TCRdb's table, derived via immunoSEQ multiplex PCR, lists solely in-frame clones and lacks some. The sample comprises roughly 70,000 clones, over 85% of which are singletons, and approximately 1.5% rests with the top ten. This sample is drawn from a study of cytomegalovirus exposure and HLA in healthy donors. Study as a whole: The roughly 130 validation repertoires used the same platform as the roughly 670 first-cohort repertoires (as reported by a later analysis).

CDR3 length: 14 amino acids. Germline values: CDR1 MNHEY, CDR2 SVGAGI. The V end was cut by 10 bases, the J end by 4 bases, with 16 bases between. This TCR came from a man younger than 35 in good health and CMV-seropositive. Sequenced input: PBMCs. The chain employs TRBV6-5 and TRBJ2-2; the D gene is possibly TRBD1 (6 bases). This CDR3 is CAMAPDSFTGELFF. The CDR3 nucleotides are TGTGCCATGGCCCCGGACAGTTTCACCGGGGAGCTGTTTTTT.